Listed here is a single T cell receptor beta chain. Its antigen remains unknown. One end of the junction varies from germline; a read error may be responsible. This sample was included in a study of blood T cells in healthy people across ages. The second PCR ran roughly 7 to 12 cycles with a sample-barcoded 5' primer and J-beta primers. TCRdb analysed the 5' RACE reads with MiXCR anew, one entry per CDR3 protein. The table includes about 780,000 distinct CDR3 sequences, around 45% detected once. The sample providers were healthy Caucasian people from Russia, aged about 6 to 90. The CDR3 runs 16 residues. Study-level points and caveats: While age rose, TCR beta diversity per million T cells dropped in a roughly linear way. A greater number of naive CD4+ cells and higher diversity distinguished long-lived donors from aged donors.

This TCR came from an elderly man in good health. The specimen was blood. This chain uses TRBV12-3 or TRBV12-4 with TRBJ2-1, with TRBD1 as a possible D gene (5 bases). CDR3: CASSPLRRGWGNGQFF. In DNA, the CDR3 is TGTGCCAGCAGTCCCCTCCGAAGGGGATGGGGCAATGGGCAGTTCTTC.